This T cell receptor beta chain was observed in a study of T cells in Graves' hyperthyroidism and ophthalmopathy. Uncontrolled infection, other autoimmune disease, pregnancy or lactation excluded patients. Isolation of PBMCs was performed on around 9.3 ml fresh peripheral blood. Amplified regions were TCR beta CDR3 sequences from RNA transcripts. TCR CDR3 regions were first amplified by RT-PCR with HTBI primers. TCRdb fed the multiplex PCR reads into MiXCR, producing one record per CDR3 protein. Of some 600,000 distinct CDR3 sequences in the sample, over 11% are singletons; the top ten hold 4.5% to 6%. Notes on the study in general: Appearing also in blood were most of the thyroid clonotypes expanded above 0.001. It was a median approximately 6 months before onset that the model predicted ophthalmopathy.

Comments on this clonotype: The target antigen is unknown. This could be a read error, since a much larger clone is one nucleotide away. The conserved final phenylalanine or tryptophan is absent from the CDR3, which likely points to a read error.

The sequence was collected from a woman aged 30 to 39 with Graves' hyperthyroidism that later progressed to Graves' ophthalmopathy. Sequencing was done on a sample of blood.

The CDR3 reads CASSRSEDEQYL. CDR3 nucleotide sequence: TGCGCCAGCAGCAGATCCGAGGACGAGCAGTACCTC. This chain connects TRBV5-1 to TRBJ2-7; D is unresolved. The germline V gene encodes CDR1 SGHRS and CDR2 YFSETQ. Trimming took off 4 bases at V and 5 bases at J, with 10 bases between the two ends. The CDR3 runs to 12 residues.